The next 25 T cell receptor beta chains were all read from a single sample in a study of shared T cell receptors in the human thymus. The repertoire was sequenced with immunoSEQ multiplex PCR; TCRdb's copy has only in-frame clones and lacks some. The profile shows about 500,000 clones, around 78% of them singletons. This sample also appeared in a second study, on human thymus T cells.

Sequencing was performed on thymocytes. Source of these receptors: a boy under three years old with a congenital heart defect.

This sequence joins TRBV15 and TRBJ1-1, with 9 bases fitting TRBD1. The CDR3 has 16 residues. J lost 3 bases, V lost 5 bases, and 10 bases had no gene match. CDR1 and CDR2 from the germline V gene are LNHNV and YYDKDF (reference sequence). The CDR3 nucleotides read TGTGCCACCAGCGGACAAGGGACAGGGAGGGACACTGAAGCTTTCTTT. It yields the protein CATSGQGTGRDTEAFF.

This chain joins TRBV11-3 and TRBJ2-1; 11 bases agree with TRBD2. This CDR3 is 18 amino acids long. The V and J ends lost 5 bases and 5 bases, in that order; junction bases with no gene match: 14. The germline V gene encodes CDR1 SGHNT and CDR2 YENEEA. The chain's CDR3 is CASSGKPPLAGAHNEQFF. In nucleotides, the CDR3 is TGTGCCAGCAGCGGGAAGCCGCCACTAGCGGGAGCGCACAATGAGCAGTTCTTC. Combining the CDR3 with reference TRBV11-3 and TRBJ2-1 gives the whole variable domain EAGVVQSPRYKIIEKKQPVAFWCNPISGHNTLYWYLQNLGQGPELLIRYENEEAVDDSQLPKDRFSAERLKGVDSTLKIQPAELGDSAVYLCASSGKPPLAGAHNEQFFGPGTRLTVL.

This CDR3 is CASTRGPWSEAFF. CDR3 in DNA: TGTGCCAGCACCCGAGGGCCCTGGAGTGAAGCTTTCTTT. The chain has TRBV25-1 and TRBJ1-1, with unresolved D. Germline CDR1 MGHDK, CDR2 SYGVNS. Trimming shortened V by 7 bases and J by 7 bases, and 16 bases separated the two germline ends. This CDR3 contains 13 residues.

The gene calls are TRBV6-4 and TRBJ1-1, with a weak D call TRBD1 (6 bases). V lost 5 bases and J 1 base, leaving 11 bases between the germline ends. Germline V gene data show CDR1 as MRHNA and CDR2 as SNTAGT. The CDR3 consists of 14 residues. CDR3 region: CASSSGDKNTEAFF. Here the CDR3 DNA reads TGTGCCAGCAGTTCCGGGGACAAGAACACTGAAGCTTTCTTT.

This clone has a handful of counts. The V and J genes are TRBV14 and TRBJ2-2; TRBD1 might be the D (5 bases). Per the germline V gene, CDR1 is SGHDN and CDR2 is FVKESK. The germline V and J ends were trimmed by 2 bases and 3 bases, with 16 bases remaining between them. CDR3 length equals 17 residues. CDR3 sequence: CASSQTSARVYTGELFF. CDR3 DNA: TGTGCCAGCAGCCAAACCTCAGCCAGGGTATACACCGGGGAGCTGTTTTTT.

Only one count was recorded for this clone. The rearrangement links TRBV5-6 to TRBJ2-5; TRBD2 matches at 8 bases. Germline loops: CDR1 SGHDT, CDR2 YYEEEE. This CDR3 region has 17 residues. V lost 4 bases, J lost 4 bases, and 15 bases stayed unmatched. The CDR3 loop reads CASSSTGTRRARETQYF. CDR3 bases: TGTGCCAGCAGCAGTACCGGGACTAGGAGGGCCCGAGAGACCCAGTACTTC. Drawing the rest from reference TRBV5-6 and TRBJ2-5, the complete variable domain is DAGVTQSPTHLIKTRGQQVTLRCSPKSGHDTVSWYQQALGQGPQFIFQYYEEEERQRGNFPDRFSGHQFPNYSSELNVNALLLGDSALYLCASSSTGTRRARETQYFGPGTRLLVL.

The table lists this clone with a count of one. V is TRBV29-1 and J is TRBJ2-2, with D perhaps TRBD1 (6 bases). Trimming removed 2 bases at V and 7 bases at J, with 11 bases between. Germline V lookup: CDR1 SQVTM, CDR2 ANQGSEA. There are 13 residues in the CDR3. The DNA of the CDR3 is TGCAGCGTTGAAAACAGGGACGTCGGGGAGCTGTTTTTT. Translating it yields CSVENRDVGELFF.

The V call is TRBV7-9, the J call TRBJ2-7, with 13 bases that match TRBD2. The CDR3 has 19 residues. CDR1 is SEHNR and CDR2 is FQNEAQ in the germline V gene (reference sequence). Losses at the gene ends were 0 bases for V and 1 base for J; bases not matched to a gene: 9. CDR3 coding DNA: TGTGCCAGCAGCTTAGCGACTAGCGGGAGGACGACGATTTCCTACGAGCAGTACTTC. Its protein product is CASSLATSGRTTISYEQYF.

V usage is TRBV4-3 and J usage is TRBJ2-3, with 12 bases fitting TRBD2. The germline V gene has CDR1 LGHNA and CDR2 YSLEER. The V segment lost 3 bases and the J segment 4 bases; nucleotides outside the gene matches: 8. The CDR3 runs 17 residues. The CDR3 protein is CASSQGTSGCCADTQYF. In DNA form, the CDR3 reads TGCGCCAGCAGCCAGGGGACTAGCGGGTGCTGCGCAGATACGCAGTATTTT.

The sample holds one count of this clone. The genes are TRBV10-1 and TRBJ2-3; TRBD2 matches 16 bases. The junction had 17 bases not matched to a gene; V was cut back by 2 bases and J by 3 bases. The germline gives CDR1 WNHNN, CDR2 SYGVQD (reference sequence). CDR3 size: 22 residues. The CDR3 nucleotides read TGCGCCAGCAGTGAGACCTTTGCCATTGGGACTAGCGGGAGGGCCAGGACAGATACGCAGTATTTT. This translates into CASSETFAIGTSGRARTDTQYF.

The J gene is TRBJ2-7, the V gene TRBV5-1, with 9 bases aligning to TRBD2. V dropped 1 base and J dropped 6; count of bases not matched to a gene: 14. CDR3 length: 17 residues. Germline assignment: CDR1 SGHRS and CDR2 YFSETQ. The CDR3 DNA follows: TGCGCCAGCAGCTTGCACGGGGGCGGGAGGGCCCTGATCGAGCAGTACTTC. It specifies CASSLHGGGRALIEQYF.

The chain is built from TRBV4-1 and TRBJ2-5, with 8 bases aligning to TRBD2. The V gene's germline CDR1 is MGHRA and CDR2 YSYEKL. The ends lost 1 base at V and 5 bases at J; junction bases unmatched: 15. CDR3 size: 18 residues. The CDR3: CASSQGPGAREEGETQYF. DNA for the CDR3: TGCGCCAGCAGCCAAGGGCCGGGGGCGCGGGAGGAGGGGGAGACCCAGTACTTC.

DNA for the CDR3: TGTGCCAGCAGTTCCCCCGGGTTCCGGGGACTTAACACCGGGGAGCTGTTTTTT. This translates into CASSSPGFRGLNTGELFF. V and J are TRBV27 and TRBJ2-2; D is possibly TRBD2 (6 bases). This CDR3 spans 18 amino acids. Per the germline V gene, CDR1 is MNHEY and CDR2 is SMNVEV (reference sequence). Deletions cut 4 bases from V and 2 bases from J, with 20 bases between.

This sequence joins TRBV6-1 and TRBJ2-3; unclear D gene. This CDR3 has 13 residues. Germline CDR1 is MNHNS and CDR2 is SASEGT. Trimming took off 7 bases at V and 5 bases at J, with 13 bases between the two ends. CDR3 region: CASKATQEDTQYF. Here the CDR3 DNA reads TGTGCCAGCAAGGCCACTCAGGAAGATACGCAGTATTTT.

The chain recombines TRBV5-1 with TRBJ2-5; D is ambiguous. This CDR3 contains 17 residues. Germline V gene lookup returns CDR1 SGHRS and CDR2 YFSETQ. The germline V and J ends were trimmed by 0 bases and 2 bases, with 17 bases remaining between them. In DNA form, the CDR3 reads TGCGCCAGCAGCTTGGCCGAGGTCCAGCCCCAGCAAGAGACCCAGTACTTC. Residues: CASSLAEVQPQQETQYF. Together with reference TRBV5-1 and TRBJ2-5, the CDR3 gives the full variable domain: KAGVTQTPRYLIKTRGQQVTLSCSPISGHRSVSWYQQTPGQGLQFLFEYFSETQRNKGNFPGRFSGRQFSNSRSEMNVSTLELGDSALYLCASSLAEVQPQQETQYFGPGTRLLVL.

This clone has a single count. The rearrangement uses TRBV11-2 and TRBJ2-6; maybe TRBD1 (5 bases). This CDR3 spans 17 amino acids. V lost 0 bases and J lost 4, with 13 bases in between. In germline, CDR1 is SGHAT, CDR2 FQNNGV. The CDR3 region has the DNA TGTGCCAGCAGCTTAGACCGTTTGGGGCCCGGGGCCAACGTCCTGACTTTC. Translated, it gives CASSLDRLGPGANVLTF.

V usage is TRBV7-2 and J usage is TRBJ2-7, with TRBD2 matching over 7 bases. CDR1 and CDR2 from the germline V gene are SGHTA and FQGNSA. The CDR3 extends over 15 amino acids. Trimming at V came to 3 bases and at J to 2 bases, leaving 7 bases not matched to a gene. The CDR3 loop reads CASSFWASGTYEQYF. In DNA, the CDR3 is TGTGCCAGCAGCTTCTGGGCTAGCGGAACCTACGAGCAGTACTTC.

The chain combines TRBV9 with TRBJ2-5; tentatively, D is TRBD1 (9 bases). Trimming removed 3 bases at V and 5 bases at J, with 29 bases between. The CDR3 spans 19 residues. Per germline, CDR1 SGDLS and CDR2 YYNGEE. This chain's CDR3 is CASSGEGQGGGRLRETQYF. DNA of the CDR3: TGTGCCAGCAGCGGAGAGGGACAGGGTGGCGGGAGGCTCAGGGAGACCCAGTACTTC.

This chain joins TRBV15 and TRBJ2-5, with D maybe TRBD2 (5 bases). Per the germline V gene, CDR1 is LNHNV and CDR2 is YYDKDF (reference sequence). The CDR3 consists of 16 residues. The ends were cut back, 5 bases at V and 3 bases at J, with 19 bases in the middle. The CDR3 nucleotides are TGTGCCACCAGCTCGAATCGAGGGCCTCGGAAAGAGACCCAGTACTTC. Translating it yields CATSSNRGPRKETQYF.

The rearrangement links TRBV30 to TRBJ2-7; 8 nucleotides line up with TRBD2. Per the germline V gene, CDR1 is GTSNPN and CDR2 is SVGIG (reference sequence). With 3 bases clipped from V and 6 bases from J, the junction kept 13 bases outside the gene matches. This CDR3 is built from 15 residues. The CDR3 coding sequence is TGTGCCTGGAGCGCCCCCCTCGCGGGAGGTCCCGAGCAGTACTTC. Amino acid sequence: CAWSAPLAGGPEQYF.

The chain links TRBV13 to TRBJ2-3; D gene uncertain. This CDR3 comprises 15 residues. The germline gives CDR1 PRHDT, CDR2 FYEKMQ (reference sequence). V lost 3 bases, J lost 0 bases, and 10 bases lay in between. CDR3 coding DNA: TGTGCCAGCAGCTTCACTCGCGGCAGCACAGATACGCAGTATTTT. Protein product: CASSFTRGSTDTQYF.

This chain joins TRBV19 and TRBJ2-7; maybe TRBD2 (6 bases). Germline V gene sequence: CDR1 LNHDA, CDR2 SQIVND (reference sequence). The CDR3 has 15 amino acids. V was clipped by 4 bases and J by 0 bases, with 13 bases between them. Written as DNA, the CDR3 is TGTGCCAGTAGTACCTCCGGGACTGCCTCCTACGAGCAGTACTTC. Translating gives CASSTSGTASYEQYF.

This chain links TRBV27 with TRBJ2-5; the match to TRBD1 covers 9 bases. The better agreement between TRBJ2-7 and the DNA end casts doubt on the J call. Germline CDR1 and CDR2: MNHEY and SMNVEV (reference sequence). This CDR3 is built from 15 residues. Written as DNA, the CDR3 is TGTGCCAGCAGTTTAAGGTGGACAGGGGTGTGCGAGCAGTACTTC. Its translation is CASSLRWTGVCEQYF.

V is TRBV7-9 and J is TRBJ1-1; no definite D call. Germline CDR1 is SEHNR and CDR2 is FQNEAQ (reference sequence). V shed 5 bases and J shed 4 bases, with 11 bases lying between them. This CDR3 is 13 amino acids long. The CDR3 DNA follows: TGTGCCAGCAGCCCCCTGCGTTCCACTGAAGCTTTCTTT. Protein product: CASSPLRSTEAFF.

The DNA for the CDR3 is TGTGCCAGCAGCCAACGGACAGGGGGGAGGACAGATACGCAGTATTTT. Encoded protein: CASSQRTGGRTDTQYF. V and J are TRBV4-2 and TRBJ2-3, with 10 positions matching TRBD1. The J segment lost 3 bases and the V segment lost 2 bases, leaving 5 bases of the junction unmatched. This CDR3 region has 16 residues. From germline, CDR1 is LGHNA and CDR2 YNFKEQ.